This entry lists 31 T cell receptor beta chains sequenced from one sample in a study of blood T cell repertoires in COVID-19. The table came from immunoSEQ multiplex PCR; TCRdb's copy has only in-frame clones and leaves some out. The sample contains fewer than 200,000 clones, 80% to 90% of which appear only once. What was sequenced was peripheral blood. Receptor source: a man over 45 with active or convalescent COVID-19.

V is TRBV4-2 and J is TRBJ2-2; TRBD1 aligns across 9 bases. Germline assignment: CDR1 LGHNA and CDR2 YNFKEQ. V dropped 1 base and J dropped 6; count of bases not matched to a gene: 3. The CDR3 is 15 amino acids. CDR3 DNA: TGTGCCAGCAGCCAAGGACAGGGGGTCGCCGGGGAGCTGTTTTTT. Translated: CASSQGQGVAGELFF.

The chain uses TRBV5-1 and TRBJ2-1; 7 bases fit TRBD2. CDR3 length: 15 amino acids. The J segment lost 1 base and the V segment lost 3 bases, leaving 4 bases of the junction unmatched. Looked up from germline, CDR1 is SGHRS and CDR2 is YFSETQ. The CDR3, as DNA: TGCGCCAGCAGCTCCGGGACTACTTCCTACAATGAGCAGTTCTTC. Translated, it gives CASSSGTTSYNEQFF.

This clone was counted only a few times. The J gene is TRBJ1-5, the V gene TRBV28; 8 nucleotides agree with TRBD1. The trim removed 3 bases at V and 6 bases at J, leaving 1 base unmatched. The germline gives CDR1 MDHEN, CDR2 SYDVKM. This CDR3 has 13 residues. CDR3 in DNA: TGTGCCAGCAGTTTGACAGGGGCTCAGCCCCAGCATTTT. It specifies CASSLTGAQPQHF.

The V and J genes are TRBV19 and TRBJ1-5; no clear D gene. Between the trimmed V and J ends, which lost 5 bases and 6 bases, there was a span of 14 bases. The germline CDR1 and CDR2 sequences are LNHDA and SQIVND (reference sequence). CDR3 length equals 14 residues. The CDR3 coding sequence is TGTGCCAGTAGTCAAGTTTCCGGTGGTCAGCCCCAGCATTTT. This gives the protein CASSQVSGGQPQHF.

The rearrangement uses TRBV10-3 and TRBJ1-2; TRBD1 agrees at 9 bases. Trimming removed 2 bases from V and 6 bases from J; junction bases left unmatched: 10. CDR1 is ENHRY and CDR2 is SYGVKD in the germline V gene. This CDR3 is built from 16 residues. CDR3 nucleotides: TGTGCCATCAGTGAGAGCCCGGGACAGGGACCCGATGGCTACACCTTC. Amino acids: CAISESPGQGPDGYTF.

This chain links TRBV19 with TRBJ2-1; the match to TRBD2 covers 8 bases. CDR1 is LNHDA, CDR2 SQIVND, per germline (reference sequence). CDR3 size: 16 residues. With 4 bases clipped from V and 0 bases from J, the junction kept 5 bases outside the gene matches. The CDR3 sequence is CASSTPTSGSYNEQFF. DNA for the CDR3: TGTGCCAGTAGTACCCCAACTAGCGGCTCCTACAATGAGCAGTTCTTC.

The chain couples TRBV25-1 to TRBJ1-1, with TRBD1 as a possible D gene (6 bases). V was clipped by 3 bases and J by 7 bases, with 12 bases between them. The CDR3 is 13 amino acids. Germline CDR1 reads MGHDK; CDR2 reads SYGVNS. CDR3 DNA: TGTGCCAGCAGTGAGGCTGGCAGGGGTGAAGCTTTCTTT. It specifies CASSEAGRGEAFF.

The chain carries TRBV9 and TRBJ2-3; 10 bases agree with TRBD1. V shed 0 bases and J 0 bases; nucleotides not matched to a gene: 4. The CDR3 runs 17 residues. Germline lookup yields CDR1 SGDLS and CDR2 YYNGEE. The CDR3 sequence is CASSVVGTGVSTDTQYF. The CDR3 nucleotides are TGTGCCAGCAGCGTAGTCGGGACAGGGGTGAGCACAGATACGCAGTATTTT. Looking up the rest from reference TRBV9 and TRBJ2-3 gives the full variable domain: DSGVTQTPKHLITATGQRVTLRCSPRSGDLSVYWYQQSLDQGLQFLIQYYNGEERAKGNILERFSAQQFPDLHSELNLSSLELGDSALYFCASSVVGTGVSTDTQYFGPGTRLTVL.

The chain carries TRBV4-3 and TRBJ1-5, with 7 bases fitting TRBD1. CDR3 size: 15 residues. The V segment lost 2 bases and the J segment 7 bases; nucleotides outside the gene matches: 8. Per germline, CDR1 LGHNA and CDR2 YSLEER. The CDR3 DNA is TGCGCCAGCAGCCAAACTGACAGGGTCAGGCAGCCCCAGCATTTT. This sequence encodes CASSQTDRVRQPQHF.

V and J are TRBV14 and TRBJ2-3; the D is unclear. This CDR3 comprises 12 residues. Trimming took 5 bases from V and 6 from J, leaving 9 bases between them. Germline V gives CDR1 SGHDN, CDR2 FVKESK. The CDR3 sequence: CASSVLGDTQYF. The CDR3, as DNA: TGTGCCAGCAGCGTACTCGGGGATACGCAGTATTTT.

CDR3 protein: CASSEFSGGGNTIYF. The CDR3 DNA follows: TGTGCCAGCAGTGAATTCTCCGGGGGGGGAAACACCATATATTTT. This chain links TRBV6-1 with TRBJ1-3, with a tentative D call TRBD1 (5 bases). This CDR3 is built from 15 residues. Trimming removed 2 bases from V and 4 bases from J, with 12 bases in between. Germline V gene lookup returns CDR1 MNHNS and CDR2 SASEGT.

The chain combines TRBV6-2 or TRBV6-3 with TRBJ1-1; 9 bases map to TRBD1. Unmatched junction bases numbered 7, after V lost 0 bases and J lost 5 bases. The CDR3 runs to 16 residues. Germline values: CDR1 MNHEY, CDR2 SVGEGT. CDR3 sequence (DNA): TGTGCCAGCAGTTACTCGGGGACAGGGAGAGAGACTGAAGCTTTCTTT. Translation gives CASSYSGTGRETEAFF.

V gene TRBV30 combines with J gene TRBJ1-5; 8 nucleotides agree with TRBD1. The trim removed 2 bases at V and 2 bases at J, leaving 5 bases unmatched. The CDR3 is made up of 15 amino acids. Germline CDR1 reads GTSNPN; CDR2 reads SVGIG (reference sequence). The CDR3 coding sequence is TGTGCCTGGAGTTGGACAGGGAGGGGCAATCAGCCCCAGCATTTT. It codes for CAWSWTGRGNQPQHF.

J is TRBJ1-6 and V is TRBV4-3; the D gene is possibly TRBD1 (5 bases). V gave up 0 bases and J gave up 12 bases, with 9 bases separating them. The CDR3 is made up of 13 amino acids. The germline CDR1 and CDR2 sequences are LGHNA and YSLEER. For the CDR3, the DNA is TGCGCCAGCAGCCAAGAGGACACCCAACCCCTCCACTTT. It specifies CASSQEDTQPLHF.

This clone has only a few counts. This sequence joins TRBV5-1 and TRBJ2-1, with TRBD2 matching over 8 bases. V shed 4 bases and J 5 bases; nucleotides not matched to a gene: 11. Germline loops: CDR1 SGHRS, CDR2 YFSETQ. The CDR3 loop spans 16 amino acids. CDR3 sequence: CASSGIAGHQDNEQFF. CDR3 nucleotides: TGCGCCAGCAGCGGTATAGCGGGACACCAAGACAATGAGCAGTTCTTC.

The chain links TRBV9 to TRBJ2-3, with D unclear. V was shortened by 0 bases and J by 0 bases, with 11 bases between the two germline ends. Germline V gives CDR1 SGDLS, CDR2 YYNGEE. There are 16 residues in the CDR3. This chain's CDR3 is CASSVAQETSTDTQYF. As DNA, the CDR3 is TGTGCCAGCAGCGTAGCTCAGGAAACTAGCACAGATACGCAGTATTTT. The entire variable domain, with the rest obtained from reference TRBV9 and TRBJ2-3, is as follows: DSGVTQTPKHLITATGQRVTLRCSPRSGDLSVYWYQQSLDQGLQFLIQYYNGEERAKGNILERFSAQQFPDLHSELNLSSLELGDSALYFCASSVAQETSTDTQYFGPGTRLTVL.

The genes are TRBV20-1 and TRBJ2-3; D remains ambiguous. CDR3 length: 11 amino acids. Germline V gene lookup returns CDR1 DFQATT and CDR2 SNEGSKA (reference sequence). The V end lost 4 bases, the J end lost 5 bases, and 7 bases lay between the germline ends. This CDR3 reads CSATRGDTQYF. The DNA of the CDR3 is TGCAGTGCTACCAGAGGAGATACGCAGTATTTT.

This chain links TRBV14 with TRBJ2-5; 12 nucleotides match TRBD2. Per germline, CDR1 SGHDN and CDR2 FVKESK. There are 15 residues in the CDR3. Germline trimming cut 5 bases from V and 5 bases from J; bases unmatched to any gene: 6. In DNA form, the CDR3 reads TGTGCCAGCAGCGACGGACTAGCGGGGTGGGAGACCCAGTACTTC. It is translated as CASSDGLAGWETQYF.

The chain recombines TRBV5-4 with TRBJ2-3, with TRBD1 matching 7 bases. V gave up 4 bases and J gave up 0 bases; unmatched junction bases: 8. This CDR3 comprises 16 residues. Germline CDR1 reads SGHNT; CDR2 reads YYREEE (reference sequence). CDR3 nucleotides: TGTGCCAGCAGCAACGAAGGGGGCCCTAGCACAGATACGCAGTATTTT. This translates into CASSNEGGPSTDTQYF.

The chain couples TRBV4-2 to TRBJ1-3; TRBD1 is a possible D gene (6 bases). There are 17 residues in the CDR3. With 1 base removed from V and 1 base from J, the gap between germline ends came to 14 bases. Germline lookup yields CDR1 LGHNA and CDR2 YNFKEQ. CDR3 DNA sequence: TGTGCCAGCAGCCAAGCTACACAGGGCGCGTCTGGAAACACCATATATTTT. Amino acid sequence: CASSQATQGASGNTIYF.

The chain links TRBV27 to TRBJ1-2, with 12 bases that match TRBD1. Germline values: CDR1 MNHEY, CDR2 SMNVEV (reference sequence). Trimming cost V 4 bases and J 0 bases; bases outside gene matches: 6. The CDR3 totals 17 residues. This CDR3 is CASSSGTGGSSNYGYTF. CDR3 nucleotide sequence: TGTGCCAGCAGTTCGGGGACAGGGGGCTCTTCTAACTATGGCTACACCTTC.

The chain employs TRBV24-1 and TRBJ2-2, with D tentatively TRBD2 (6 bases). The germline V and J ends were trimmed by 8 bases and 6 bases, with 21 bases remaining between them. Germline lookup yields CDR1 KGHDR and CDR2 SFDVKD. The CDR3 runs to 16 residues. CDR3 nucleotide sequence: TGTGCCACCAAATCCGGAGGGGCAAACTTCGCCGGGGAGCTGTTTTTT. Its protein product is CATKSGGANFAGELFF.

The V gene is TRBV27, the J gene TRBJ1-6; 12 nucleotides line up with TRBD1. V lost 8 bases to trimming and J lost 6 bases; unmatched junction nucleotides: 17. This CDR3 has 19 residues. Germline loops: CDR1 MNHEY, CDR2 SMNVEV (reference sequence). The CDR3 is CASVPTGQGAGWGNSPLHF. DNA of the CDR3: TGTGCCAGCGTACCTACGGGACAGGGGGCTGGTTGGGGTAATTCACCCCTCCACTTT.

A single count supports this clone. The rearrangement links TRBV24-1 to TRBJ2-5, with a tentative D call TRBD2 (6 bases). CDR3 length equals 17 residues. Germline V lookup: CDR1 KGHDR, CDR2 SFDVKD. V lost 4 bases, J lost 4 bases, and 21 bases lay in between. CDR3 residues: CATSESLMTSTGETQYF. The DNA for the CDR3 is TGTGCCACCAGTGAATCCCTTATGACTAGTACGGGAGAGACCCAGTACTTC.

This clone was detected only a few times. The gene calls are TRBV5-6 and TRBJ2-7; 8 bases line up with TRBD2. This CDR3 contains 16 residues. Germline loops: CDR1 SGHDT, CDR2 YYEEEE. V lost 0 bases to trimming and J lost 4 bases; unmatched junction nucleotides: 9. DNA for the CDR3: TGTGCCAGCAGCTTGGGCGGGGGGACCGTCTTATACGAGCAGTACTTC. As protein: CASSLGGGTVLYEQYF.

This chain connects TRBV7-9 to TRBJ2-1, with 15 bases fitting TRBD2. The CDR3 extends over 17 amino acids. V was clipped by 6 bases and J by 4 bases; unmatched bases: 7. Looked up from germline, CDR1 is SEHNR and CDR2 is FQNEAQ (reference sequence). The CDR3 sequence is CASSYGLAGGTYNEQFF. The CDR3 DNA reads TGTGCCAGCAGTTACGGACTAGCGGGAGGGACTTACAATGAGCAGTTCTTC.

The chain employs TRBV12-3 or TRBV12-4 and TRBJ1-2; D gene ambiguous. The CDR3 runs to 13 residues. Trimming stripped 7 bases from V and 8 bases from J, with 17 bases between. CDR3 sequence reads: CASTLSGSRGYTF. The CDR3 region has the DNA TGTGCCAGCACCTTGAGCGGCTCTAGGGGCTACACCTTC.

Comment on this clone: The sample has other DNA sequences that encode this CDR3 too. The V gene is TRBV18, the J gene TRBJ2-7; TRBD2 aligns across 7 bases. CDR1 is KGHSH and CDR2 is LQKENI in the germline V gene. The ends lost 3 bases at V and 3 bases at J; junction bases unmatched: 5. The CDR3 has 14 residues. CDR3 protein: CASSPQGGNYEQYF. DNA for the CDR3: TGTGCCAGCTCACCTCAGGGAGGGAACTACGAGCAGTACTTC.

The V call is TRBV28, the J call TRBJ1-2; the D gene is possibly TRBD1 (6 bases). This CDR3 spans 14 amino acids. Deletions cut 6 bases from V and 1 base from J, with 12 bases between. Germline CDR1 reads MDHEN; CDR2 reads SYDVKM. CDR3 sequence reads: CASRTGGNNYGYTF. In DNA, the CDR3 is TGTGCCAGCAGGACAGGCGGAAATAACTATGGCTACACCTTC.

This chain joins TRBV4-1 and TRBJ2-7; a possible D gene is TRBD1 (5 bases). Trimming pared 1 base from V and 0 bases from J, leaving 10 bases between. The germline gives CDR1 MGHRA, CDR2 YSYEKL. The CDR3 length is 15 residues. CDR3 bases: TGCGCCAGCAGCCAAGCTAGGGGAAGCTCCTACGAGCAGTACTTC. Protein: CASSQARGSSYEQYF.

The rearrangement links TRBV10-3 to TRBJ1-5, with TRBD1 matching over 8 bases. Unmatched junction bases numbered 14, after V lost 0 bases and J lost 7 bases. The CDR3 has 18 residues. The germline V gene encodes CDR1 ENHRY and CDR2 SYGVKD. CDR3 coding DNA: TGTGCCATCAGTGAGTCGATCTTGGACAGGGAGGGGCAGCAGCCCCAGCATTTT. It encodes CAISESILDREGQQPQHF.